This T cell receptor (beta chain) was recovered during a study of T cell repertoires in cytomegalovirus infection. The wider study: Well-studied HLA-B-restricted CMV epitopes were used in the study alongside recently identified HLA-C-restricted ones. CMV infection plus the matching HLA type was flagged by public TCR beta signatures.

TCRdb ran MiXCR on the reads and lists one entry per CDR3 protein. The sample carries about a million distinct CDR3 sequences, 30% to 40% recorded once. Findings and limits, study-wide: What dominated the ex vivo response were HLA-C-restricted CMV-specific TCR beta clonotypes.

The V segment lost 0 bases and the J segment 4 bases; nucleotides outside the gene matches: 3. CDR1 and CDR2 (germline): DFQATT, SNEGSKA (reference sequence). This CDR3 spans 15 amino acids. This clonotype was observed once. No antigen is known for it. Sample: cultured CD8+ T cells from PBMCs, taken from culture after CMV antigen stimulation. The genes are TRBV20-1 and TRBJ2-2, with 9 bases fitting TRBD1. The sequence was collected from a human donor in good health (CMV status not recorded). Some clones in this sample may be carry-over from other donors' samples. In DNA, the CDR3 is TGCAGTGCTAGAGATCGGGGACAGGGCACCGGGGAGCTGTTTTTT. Protein: CSARDRGQGTGELFF.